What follows are 10 T cell receptor beta chains derived from one specimen sequenced in a study of T cells in Graves' hyperthyroidism and ophthalmopathy. RNA transcripts gave rise to amplified TCR beta CDR3 regions. In the first-round RT-PCR of the TCR CDR3, the HTBI primer set was used. From the multiplex PCR reads, TCRdb called clonotypes with MiXCR, one entry per CDR3 protein. The sample contains roughly 500,000 distinct CDR3 sequences, around 22% of which appear only once. Material: blood. Source of these receptors: a woman aged 30 to 39 with Graves' ophthalmopathy.

This clonotype was seen more than once but under ten times. The V gene is TRBV18, the J gene TRBJ1-6; D remains unclear. Germline lookup yields CDR1 KGHSH and CDR2 LQKENI. V was clipped by 4 bases and J by 6 bases, with 7 bases between them. This CDR3 is built from 13 residues. The CDR3 loop reads CASSRGPNSPLHF. CDR3 coding DNA: TGTGCCAGCTCACGTGGACCTAATTCACCCCTCCACTTT.

This clonotype was counted a few times. The V gene is TRBV11-2, the J gene TRBJ2-5; TRBD2 agrees at 7 bases. Losses at the gene ends were 3 bases for V and 2 bases for J; bases not matched to a gene: 9. This CDR3 is built from 16 residues. Germline CDR1 and CDR2: SGHAT and FQNNGV. CDR3 amino acids: CASSLVLLARQETQYF. CDR3 DNA: TGTGCCAGCAGCTTGGTTTTACTAGCGCGTCAAGAGACCCAGTACTTC.

V gene TRBV28 combines with J gene TRBJ2-2; D possibly corresponds to TRBD2 (5 bases). The CDR3 runs 17 residues. The germline V and J ends were trimmed by 7 bases and 2 bases, with 20 bases remaining between them. Germline values: CDR1 MDHEN, CDR2 SYDVKM. CDR3 residues: CASTPPKGRGNTGELFF. DNA of the CDR3: TGTGCCAGCACCCCCCCCAAGGGTCGGGGTAACACCGGGGAGCTGTTTTTT.

This rearrangement joins TRBV20-1 to TRBJ2-3; 9 bases agree with TRBD2. Per the germline V gene, CDR1 is DFQATT and CDR2 is SNEGSKA (reference sequence). Unmatched junction bases numbered 7, after V lost 6 bases and J lost 6 bases. The CDR3 is 13 residues long. The CDR3 loop reads CSASGGRADTQYF. The CDR3 bases are TGCAGTGCAAGCGGGGGGAGGGCTGATACGCAGTATTTT.

This chain uses TRBV12-3 or TRBV12-4 with TRBJ1-5; TRBD1 matches 7 bases. The V gene end was trimmed by 5 bases and the J gene end by 1 base; junction bases not matched to a gene: 5. The CDR3 runs to 15 residues. This CDR3 reads CASSNRGRSNQPQHF. The CDR3 nucleotides read TGTGCCAGCAGTAACAGGGGCCGAAGCAATCAGCCCCAGCATTTT.

There are many counts of this clonotype. J is TRBJ1-1 and V is TRBV11-2; maybe TRBD1 (5 bases). Germline lookup yields CDR1 SGHAT and CDR2 FQNNGV. Trimming took 6 bases from V and 3 from J, leaving 23 bases between them. This CDR3 is built from 17 residues. The CDR3 DNA follows: TGTGCCAGCAGTCCCGGCCTTTGGTCGGGGGGAGACACTGAAGCTTTCTTT. As protein: CASSPGLWSGGDTEAFF.

CDR3 DNA sequence: TGTGCCAGCAGCGAAAGGTCGGGGTACACCGGGGAGCTGTTTTTT. Protein sequence: CASSERSGYTGELFF. The V gene is TRBV6-1, the J gene TRBJ2-2, with a tentative D call TRBD2 (5 bases). V was clipped by 6 bases and J by 3 bases, with 14 bases between them. The CDR3 is 15 amino acids. Germline V CDR1 and CDR2: MNHNS, SASEGT.

The chain links TRBV20-1 to TRBJ1-6; 7 positions agree with TRBD1. Germline V gene data show CDR1 as DFQATT and CDR2 as SNEGSKA (reference sequence). CDR3 size: 13 residues. The V and J ends lost 5 bases and 8 bases, in that order; junction bases with no gene match: 6. CDR3 bases: TGCAGTGCTTCGACAGGGAGTGATTCACCCCTCCACTTT. Protein: CSASTGSDSPLHF.

Many counts were recorded for this clonotype. The V gene is TRBV6-2 or TRBV6-3, the J gene TRBJ2-2; 14 bases are shared with TRBD2. Per the germline V gene, CDR1 is MNHEY and CDR2 is SVGEGT. The junction had 9 bases not matched to a gene; V was cut back by 6 bases and J by 0 bases. The CDR3 is 19 residues long. Here the CDR3 DNA reads TGTGCCAGCAGCCTCAGACTAGCGGGGGGGGTGCCGAACACCGGGGAGCTGTTTTTT. Translated: CASSLRLAGGVPNTGELFF.

This clonotype was counted ten times or more. The DNA of the CDR3 is TGTGCCAGCAACCCGATTGACGGCTATGGCTACACCTTC. It translates to CASNPIDGYGYTF. The J gene is TRBJ1-2, the V gene TRBV6-5; D is undetermined. V was shortened by 7 bases and J by 4 bases, with 13 bases between the two germline ends. CDR3 length: 13 amino acids. Germline assignment: CDR1 MNHEY and CDR2 SVGAGI.